This T cell receptor beta chain appears in the sequencing data of a study of T cell responses to AZD1222 COVID-19 vaccine (dated by TCRdb to the early 2020s). Notes on the research overall: AZD1222 recipients whose second dose came at about 4 weeks and those whose second dose came at about 12 weeks were combined into one group, since spike-specific TCR depth and breadth did not differ between the two schedules. TCR sequencing covered 230 to 250 trial participants: roughly 200 given two doses of AZD1222 and 26 given two doses of MenACWY control vaccine. Enrollment into the trials was organized by age into subgroups of 18-55, 56-69 and 70-plus years, and those subgroups contained approximately 160, 26 and 62 TCR-sequenced participants, respectively. Findings and caveats that apply to the study as a whole: Vaccine-associated CD4 TCRs spanned the whole spike protein, with dominant responses in regions 160-218 and 743-854. In the small 56-69-year group, the increase in depth fell short of significance, most likely because of low power. Reportedly, almost half of the unique spike-specific TCRs recognized epitopes lying outside the regions that are mutated in the B.1.351 and B.1.1.7 variants. Because no day 14 peak-response samples were available, the repertoires could be characterized only after the peak T cell response. After two AZD1222 doses, both the breadth and the depth of spike-specific TCRs were significantly higher than at day 0 and than in MenACWY recipients. Participants were mostly white British, with more females than males. The authors suggested clonal diversity may have been underestimated. Conclusions about previously exposed vaccinees are limited because only five to seven AZD1222 recipients were SARS-CoV-2 seropositive at baseline.

About this clone: Its antigen remains undetermined. Base qualities are not at hand, and no much larger clone is one base apart.

The sample's time point label, decoded: baseline before first vaccination. The vaccinee samples were drawn from two UK trials, COV001 and COV002, one of which was a single-blind randomized controlled phase 2/3 trial testing AZD1222 (ChAdOx1 nCoV-19) in healthy adults. Trial participant PBMC samples were collected at day 0 and day 28 after the second dose for TCRbeta chain sequencing. The CDR3 regions of human TCRbeta chains were subjected to immunosequencing. From the authors' description of their analysis: TCRs in the repertoires were compared against a reference library of SARS-CoV-2-specific TCRs that had been generated with the MIRA antigen-specificity platform. Breadth meant the fraction of unique TCRs that were SARS-CoV-2-associated, whereas depth meant the fraction of total T cells that were SARS-CoV-2-associated. Using the MIRA data, every spike-specific TCR was mapped to the spike region that the TCR reacted to and assigned to either a CD4 or a CD8 class. Log10-transformed breadth and depth values were compared by one-way ANOVA with Sidak's multiple comparisons tests. Imported from immuneACCESS, the table was reduced by TCRdb to in-frame sequences with V and J called. These copies leave out some clones; in studies compared against another copy, an unresolved V gene accounts for under half, and the cause of the remainder is not known. Clonal size and the V and J genes are those of that table, whereas D and trimming came from the DNA. The sample data list tens of thousands of clones, and 87% of these were observed just once. The ten largest clones take up about 24% of the sample.

V trim: 5 bases; J trim: 2 bases; unmatched bases: 4. Taken from cysteine to phenylalanine, the CDR3 has 14 residues. Kept here is only the CDR3 DNA, which spans 42 bases and is read in frame from base 1. Looking up the germline V gene (reference sequence) yields CDR1 SEHNR and CDR2 FQNEAQ. The origin of this receptor is an adult in good health. The specimen was peripheral blood, collected on day 0 of AZD1222 vaccination. Recombination joined TRBV7-9 with TRBJ2-3; 7 bases in between match TRBD2. The CDR3 loop reads CASSPGTTTDTQYF. The nucleotide sequence is given as TGTGCCAGCAGCCCAGGGACTACCACAGATACGCAGTATTTT.